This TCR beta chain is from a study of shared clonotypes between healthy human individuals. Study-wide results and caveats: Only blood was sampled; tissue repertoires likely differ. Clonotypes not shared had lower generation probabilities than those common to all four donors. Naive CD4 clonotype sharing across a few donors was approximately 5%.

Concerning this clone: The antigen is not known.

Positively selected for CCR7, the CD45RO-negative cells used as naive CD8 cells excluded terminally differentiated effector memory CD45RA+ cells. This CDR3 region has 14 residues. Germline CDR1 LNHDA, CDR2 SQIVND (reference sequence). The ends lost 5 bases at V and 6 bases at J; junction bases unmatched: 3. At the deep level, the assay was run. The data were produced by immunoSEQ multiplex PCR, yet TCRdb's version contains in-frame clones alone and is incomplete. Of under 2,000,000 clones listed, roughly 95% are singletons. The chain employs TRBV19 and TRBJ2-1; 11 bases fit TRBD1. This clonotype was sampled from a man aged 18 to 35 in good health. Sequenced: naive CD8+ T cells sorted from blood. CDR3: CASSWGQGVNEQFF. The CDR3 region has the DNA TGTGCCAGTAGTTGGGGACAGGGGGTCAATGAGCAGTTCTTC.